This TCR beta chain is drawn from a study of T cells in Graves' hyperthyroidism and ophthalmopathy. V trimming: 7 bases; J trimming: 2 bases; junction bases outside the gene matches: 4. This CDR3 is built from 14 residues. Germline V gene data show CDR1 as LNHDA and CDR2 as SQIVND (reference sequence). Diagnosis relied on clinical symptoms, serum thyroxine and TRAb, thyroid ultrasound and orbital computed tomography. Amplified TCR beta CDR3 regions came from RNA transcripts. TCR CDR3 regions were first amplified by RT-PCR with HTBI primers. TCRdb recomputed calls from the multiplex PCR reads with MiXCR, one row per CDR3 protein. The table has roughly 380,000 distinct CDR3 sequences, roughly an eighth seen once.

The sample was blood. This chain joins TRBV19 and TRBJ1-4, with 7 bases identical to TRBD1. This clonotype was obtained from a woman aged 18-30 years with Graves' hyperthyroidism. CDR3 region: CASNRQGTNEKLFF. The CDR3 region has the DNA TGTGCCAGTAATAGACAGGGCACTAATGAAAAACTGTTTTTT.